This T cell receptor beta chain was captured in a study of human T cells and chemical hapten exposure. Across the study: 2% DPC applied to a roughly 2 cm by roughly 2 cm arm area sensitized donors.

V trimming: 2 bases; J trimming: 4 bases; junction bases outside the gene matches: 6. The CDR3 is 16 amino acids. CDR1 is SNHLY, CDR2 FYNNEI, per germline. TCRdb reprocessed the RACE reads via MiXCR and lists one record per CDR3 protein. The repertoire has 300,000 to 400,000 distinct CDR3 sequences, around 7% of them found once; the top ten carry about 8%. Time point of the sample: patch test 1, 2 weeks after DPC sensitization. Treatment noted: therapeutic diphenylcyclopropenone sensitization with weekly scalp DPC. Total RNA was isolated from unfractionated whole blood. The gene calls are TRBV2 and TRBJ1-5, with 9 positions matching TRBD1. Sequencing used whole blood, obtained in connection with sensitization to the hapten diphenylcyclopropenone (DPC). The TCR originated in a young woman with alopecia areata. Some clones in this sample may be carry-over from other donors' samples. The CDR3 bases are TGTGCCAGCAGTGAACTAGTTGGACAGGGGAATCAGCCCCAGCATTTT. It encodes CASSELVGQGNQPQHF.